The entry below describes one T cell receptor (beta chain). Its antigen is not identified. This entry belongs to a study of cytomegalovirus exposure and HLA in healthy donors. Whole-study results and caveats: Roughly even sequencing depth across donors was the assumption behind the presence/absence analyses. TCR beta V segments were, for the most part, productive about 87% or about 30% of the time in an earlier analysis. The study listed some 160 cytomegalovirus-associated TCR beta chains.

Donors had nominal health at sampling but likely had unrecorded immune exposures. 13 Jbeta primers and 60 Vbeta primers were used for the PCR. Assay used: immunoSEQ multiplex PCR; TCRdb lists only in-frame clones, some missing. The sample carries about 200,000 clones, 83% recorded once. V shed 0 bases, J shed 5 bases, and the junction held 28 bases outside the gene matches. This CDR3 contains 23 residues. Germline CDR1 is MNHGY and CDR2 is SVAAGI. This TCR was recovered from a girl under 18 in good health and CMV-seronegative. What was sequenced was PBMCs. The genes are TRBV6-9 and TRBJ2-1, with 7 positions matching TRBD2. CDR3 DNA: TGTGCCAGCAGTTATTCGATGACCCCCTACTCGAGCGGGGTGATCCCCGTGCACAATGAGCAGTTCTTC. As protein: CASSYSMTPYSSGVIPVHNEQFF.